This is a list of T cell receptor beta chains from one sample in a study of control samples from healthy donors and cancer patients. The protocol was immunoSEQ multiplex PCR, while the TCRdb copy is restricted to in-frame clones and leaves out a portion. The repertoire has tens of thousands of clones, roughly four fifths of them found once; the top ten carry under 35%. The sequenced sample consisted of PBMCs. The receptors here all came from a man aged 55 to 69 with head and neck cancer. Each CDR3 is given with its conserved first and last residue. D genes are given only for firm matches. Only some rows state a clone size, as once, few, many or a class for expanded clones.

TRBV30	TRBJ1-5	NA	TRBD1	TGTGCCGTCTCTGACAGGGGGTTGGGGAGCAATCAGCCCCAGCATTTT	CAVSDRGLGSNQPQHF
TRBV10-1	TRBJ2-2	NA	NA	TGCGCCAGCAGTGAGGGGCTAGCGCCCGGGGAGCTGTTTTTT	CASSEGLAPGELFF
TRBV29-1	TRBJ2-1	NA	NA	TGCAGCGTTTCAGTGGGCCAGGTTTACAATGAGCAGTTCTTC	CSVSVGQVYNEQFF
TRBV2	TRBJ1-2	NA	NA	TGTGCCAGCAGTGGGCGTCAATCCGGCTACACCTTC	CASSGRQSGYTF
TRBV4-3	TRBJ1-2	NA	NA	TGCGCCAGCAGCCAAGATCGAAGAGGGAACTATGGCTACACCTTC	CASSQDRRGNYGYTF
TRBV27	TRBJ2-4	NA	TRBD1	TGTGCCAGCAGTACCACACAGGGGCTAGCCAAAAACATTCAGTACTTC	CASSTTQGLAKNIQYF
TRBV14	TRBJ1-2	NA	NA	TGTGCCAGCAGCTTTGGTGGAAACCTCAACTATGGCTACACCTTC	CASSFGGNLNYGYTF
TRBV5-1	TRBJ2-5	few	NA	TGCGCCAGCAGCCTGCAGGGGTCAACCGTAGAGACCCAGTACTTC	CASSLQGSTVETQYF
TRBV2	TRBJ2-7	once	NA	TGTGCCAGCAGTGACAGGGGCTCCGAGCAGTACTTC	CASSDRGSEQYF
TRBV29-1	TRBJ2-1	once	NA	TGCAGCGTTGAAAGTGTCAATGAGCAGTTCTTC	CSVESVNEQFF
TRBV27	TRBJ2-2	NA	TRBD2	TGTGCCAGCAGTTCCCGACTAGCGGGAGTAGGGGACACCGGGGAGCTGTTTTTT	CASSSRLAGVGDTGELFF
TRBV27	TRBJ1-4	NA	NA	TGTGCCAGCAGTTTATCGATAGGACACCTTAATGAAAAACTGTTTTTT	CASSLSIGHLNEKLFF
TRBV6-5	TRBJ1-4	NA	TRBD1	TGTGCCGGGGACTCAGGGGGAGCTAATGAAAAACTGTTTTTT	CAGDSGGANEKLFF
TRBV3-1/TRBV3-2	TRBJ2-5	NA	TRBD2	TGTGCCAGCAGCCAAGCGGGGGGGCAAGAGACCCAGTACTTC	CASSQAGGQETQYF
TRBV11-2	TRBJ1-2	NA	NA	TGTGCCAGCAGCTTAGATAACTCTGGCTACACCTTC	CASSLDNSGYTF
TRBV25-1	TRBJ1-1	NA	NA	TGTGCCAGCAGTGATCCCACACCGAACACTGAAGCTTTCTTT	CASSDPTPNTEAFF
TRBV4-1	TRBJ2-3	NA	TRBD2	TGCGCCAGCAGCTCGCGGACTAGCCGCCTGGGAGATACGCAGTATTTT	CASSSRTSRLGDTQYF
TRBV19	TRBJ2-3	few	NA	TGTGCCAGTAGTTTTGGTGGGGGCACAGATACGCAGTATTTT	CASSFGGGTDTQYF
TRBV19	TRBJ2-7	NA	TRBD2	TGTGCCAGTAGTAGTGGGGAGGGGCTCTCCTACGAGCAGTACTTC	CASSSGEGLSYEQYF
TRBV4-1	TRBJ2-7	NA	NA	TGCGCCAGCAGCCAAGCGACGCATTCCTACGAGCAGTACTTC	CASSQATHSYEQYF
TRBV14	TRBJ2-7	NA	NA	TGTGCCAGCAGCCAAGAACAGGGAAAGGTCGAGCAGTACTTC	CASSQEQGKVEQYF
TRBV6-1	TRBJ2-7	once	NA	TGTGCCAGCAGTGAATCTGAAGGGTACGAGCAGTACTTC	CASSESEGYEQYF